Each of the 19 T cell receptor beta chains below was sequenced from the same sample in a study of blood T cell repertoires in COVID-19. The table came from immunoSEQ multiplex PCR; TCRdb's copy has only in-frame clones and leaves some out. This sample has about 370,000 clones; approximately 87% occur once, and the top ten carry 8% to 13%. The sample taken for sequencing was peripheral blood. These receptors originate from a woman in her 30s with COVID-19, enrolled during active disease.

This chain links TRBV4-1 with TRBJ2-7; 7 bases line up with TRBD1. There are 14 residues in the CDR3. From germline, CDR1 is MGHRA and CDR2 YSYEKL. With 3 bases clipped from V and 7 bases from J, the junction kept 9 bases outside the gene matches. CDR3 nucleotide sequence: TGCGCCAGCAGCCAGACGACAGGGATTTCAGAGCAGTACTTC. It translates to CASSQTTGISEQYF.

The gene calls are TRBV11-2 and TRBJ1-1; maybe TRBD1 (5 bases). V was pared by 5 bases and J by 5 bases, with 21 bases between. Germline V gives CDR1 SGHAT, CDR2 FQNNGV. This CDR3 is built from 16 residues. In DNA form, the CDR3 reads TGTGCCAGCAGCAAGGGGTCCTCCTGGGCAAAAACTGAAGCTTTCTTT. Protein: CASSKGSSWAKTEAFF.

The CDR3 bases are TGTGCCAGCAGCGGGGTAGCGGGAAACACCGGGGAGCTGTTTTTT. Amino acid sequence: CASSGVAGNTGELFF. The chain uses TRBV11-2 and TRBJ2-2; the match to TRBD2 covers 8 bases. V gave up 5 bases and J gave up 2 bases; unmatched junction bases: 4. Germline lookup yields CDR1 SGHAT and CDR2 FQNNGV. The CDR3 is 15 amino acids.

This clone occurred once. The chain carries TRBV10-2 and TRBJ1-1; the D gene is possibly TRBD1 (6 bases). Per the germline V gene, CDR1 is WSHSY and CDR2 is SAAADI. This CDR3 comprises 11 residues. V lost 6 bases to trimming and J lost 7 bases, with 9 bases between them. The CDR3 bases are TGCGCCAGCAGGGGGGCAGGTGAAGCTTTCTTT. The encoded protein is CASRGAGEAFF.

The chain has TRBV4-1 and TRBJ2-1; 7 bases fit TRBD2. Germline CDR1 and CDR2: MGHRA and YSYEKL. The CDR3 is made up of 18 amino acids. Germline trimming cut 0 bases from V and 5 bases from J; bases unmatched to any gene: 13. The CDR3: CASSQDKGGSYSNNEQFF. The CDR3 bases are TGCGCCAGCAGCCAAGATAAGGGCGGGAGTTATTCTAACAATGAGCAGTTCTTC.

This chain connects TRBV20-1 to TRBJ2-3; D gene unclear. V was cut by 3 bases and J by 5 bases, with 6 bases left in between. Looked up from germline, CDR1 is DFQATT and CDR2 is SNEGSKA (reference sequence). The CDR3 length is 11 residues. The CDR3 spells CSASVGDTQYF. The CDR3 DNA follows: TGCAGTGCTAGTGTCGGAGATACGCAGTATTTT.

V usage is TRBV7-8 and J usage is TRBJ1-1; the D is unclear. Trimming cost V 8 bases and J 3 bases, with 7 bases left between them. Germline loops: CDR1 SGHVS, CDR2 FQNEAQ. This CDR3 comprises 11 residues. The chain's CDR3 is CASGRDTEAFF. In DNA, the CDR3 is TGTGCCAGCGGGAGAGACACTGAAGCTTTCTTT.

Here the CDR3 reads CASSHRTSGMNTGELFF. CDR3 sequence (DNA): TGTGCCAGCAGCCACCGGACTAGCGGGATGAACACCGGGGAGCTGTTTTTT. This chain joins TRBV3-1 (or the pseudogene TRBV3-2) and TRBJ2-2, with 12 bases identical to TRBD2. The ends lost 3 bases at V and 1 base at J; junction bases unmatched: 3. Per the germline V gene, CDR1 is LGHDT and CDR2 is YNNKEL (reference sequence). The CDR3 length is 17 residues.

The rearrangement uses TRBV7-9 and TRBJ2-7; D is ambiguous. The V gene lost 3 bases and the J gene lost 4 bases, with 7 bases spanning the gap. Germline V gives CDR1 SEHNR, CDR2 FQNEAQ (reference sequence). This CDR3 is built from 12 residues. The CDR3 nucleotides are TGTGCCAGCAGCTTGAGTGGTTACGAGCAGTACTTC. As protein: CASSLSGYEQYF.

Only a few counts were recorded for this clone. This chain joins TRBV10-3 and TRBJ1-2, with D perhaps matching TRBD1 (5 bases). The germline V gene has CDR1 ENHRY and CDR2 SYGVKD. The CDR3 contains 15 residues. Trimming removed 2 bases from V and 9 bases from J, with 19 bases in between. CDR3 DNA sequence: TGTGCCATCAGTGAGCCGATAACAGGTTTTCAGAGCTACACCTTC. Translation gives CAISEPITGFQSYTF.

This chain uses TRBV5-4 with TRBJ2-5; TRBD2 aligns across 11 bases. Trimming removed 4 bases from V and 2 bases from J; junction bases left unmatched: 4. CDR3 length: 15 amino acids. CDR1 is SGHNT and CDR2 is YYREEE in the germline V gene (reference sequence). CDR3 loop: CASSPTSGAQETQYF. CDR3 in DNA: TGTGCCAGCAGCCCGACTAGCGGGGCGCAAGAGACCCAGTACTTC.

This chain links TRBV7-3 with TRBJ1-2; tentatively, D is TRBD1 (5 bases). CDR1 is SGHTA, CDR2 FQGTGA, per germline. The CDR3 length is 15 residues. V shed 0 bases and J shed 8 bases, with 16 bases lying between them. The DNA of the CDR3 is TGTGCCAGCAGCTTAACTCCAGGGCCAACCGGGGGCTACACCTTC. This sequence encodes CASSLTPGPTGGYTF.

The rearrangement joins TRBV12-3 or TRBV12-4 to TRBJ1-2, with D tentatively TRBD1 (6 bases). The V end lost 5 bases, the J end lost 4 bases, and 8 bases lay between the germline ends. The CDR3 length is 12 residues. CDR3 region: CASSQGTYGYTF. CDR3 in DNA: TGTGCCAGCAGTCAGGGGACCTATGGCTACACCTTC.

The genes are TRBV4-1 and TRBJ1-6, with a possible D match to TRBD1 (5 bases). V dropped 0 bases and J dropped 4 bases, with 7 bases sitting between them. The CDR3 is 15 amino acids. Germline assignment: CDR1 MGHRA and CDR2 YSYEKL. CDR3 nucleotide sequence: TGCGCCAGCAGCCAAGAAGGGGTGTATAATTCACCCCTCCACTTT. Protein: CASSQEGVYNSPLHF.

This chain joins TRBV28 and TRBJ2-7; 7 positions agree with TRBD2. This CDR3 spans 15 amino acids. V lost 5 bases to trimming and J lost 3 bases; unmatched junction nucleotides: 10. CDR1 is MDHEN, CDR2 SYDVKM, per germline. The CDR3 here is CASSALGGGHYEQYF. The CDR3 nucleotides read TGTGCCAGCAGTGCCCTGGGGGGAGGGCACTACGAGCAGTACTTC. The variable domain in full, completed from reference TRBV28 and TRBJ2-7, reads DVKVTQSSRYLVKRTGEKVFLECVQDMDHENMFWYRQDPGLGLRLIYFSYDVKMKEKGDIPEGYSVSREKKERFSLILESASTNQTSMYLCASSALGGGHYEQYFGPGTRLTVT.

V is TRBV7-9 and J is TRBJ2-1, with 8 bases aligning to TRBD2. CDR3 length: 18 amino acids. V gave up 1 base and J gave up 8 bases; unmatched junction bases: 16. CDR1 and CDR2 from the germline V gene are SEHNR and FQNEAQ (reference sequence). CDR3 nucleotide sequence: TGTGCCAGCAGCTTAGACCTACTAGCGGAGTGGGATAAGGATGAGCAGTTCTTC. Translated: CASSLDLLAEWDKDEQFF.

The chain recombines TRBV28 with TRBJ1-6; D remains unclear. The CDR3 runs 11 residues. In germline, CDR1 is MDHEN, CDR2 SYDVKM. Trimming shortened V by 6 bases and J by 14 bases, and 11 bases separated the two germline ends. In nucleotides, the CDR3 is TGTGCCAGCAGGGCCTTCGACACCCTCCACTTT. Translated, it gives CASRAFDTLHF.

V is TRBV3-1 (or the pseudogene TRBV3-2) and J is TRBJ1-4; D is unresolved. Looked up from germline, CDR1 is LGHDT and CDR2 is YNNKEL (reference sequence). V lost 4 bases, J lost 0 bases, and 9 bases lay in between. The CDR3 length is 15 residues. CDR3 nucleotide sequence: TGTGCCAGCAGCCCCACTAAAACAACTAATGAAAAACTGTTTTTT. Protein sequence: CASSPTKTTNEKLFF.

The CDR3 DNA reads TGTGCCAGCAGCTTAGGGCAGGGGGCCCGGTCACCCCTCCACTTT. Its translation is CASSLGQGARSPLHF. The gene calls are TRBV7-2 and TRBJ1-6; TRBD1 aligns across 8 bases. Germline CDR1 is SGHTA and CDR2 is FQGNSA. CDR3 size: 15 residues. Losses at the gene ends were 1 base for V and 10 bases for J; bases not matched to a gene: 6.